This T cell receptor (beta chain) was identified in a study of OX40 agonist ivuxolimab in advanced cancers. Sequencing was performed with immunoSEQ multiplex PCR; in TCRdb, only in-frame clones are kept and a portion is missing. Of some 72,000 clones detected, about 92% appear once; the ten largest clones hold 0.5% to 0.55%. Trimming removed 1 base at V and 7 bases at J, with 16 bases between. This CDR3 contains 15 residues. Germline CDR1 SEHNR, CDR2 FQNEAQ (reference sequence). The chain is built from TRBV7-9 and TRBJ1-1; a weak D match, TRBD1 (5 bases). Sequenced material: CD4+ or CD8+ T cells sorted from blood, taken in a trial of the OX40 agonist ivuxolimab. The receptor's source is an adult with an advanced solid tumor such as melanoma, head and neck, liver or kidney cancer. The CDR3 nucleotides read TGTGCCAGCAGCTTAGACGTCAGGGCACTTGGTGAAGCTTTCTTT. Translating gives CASSLDVRALGEAFF.